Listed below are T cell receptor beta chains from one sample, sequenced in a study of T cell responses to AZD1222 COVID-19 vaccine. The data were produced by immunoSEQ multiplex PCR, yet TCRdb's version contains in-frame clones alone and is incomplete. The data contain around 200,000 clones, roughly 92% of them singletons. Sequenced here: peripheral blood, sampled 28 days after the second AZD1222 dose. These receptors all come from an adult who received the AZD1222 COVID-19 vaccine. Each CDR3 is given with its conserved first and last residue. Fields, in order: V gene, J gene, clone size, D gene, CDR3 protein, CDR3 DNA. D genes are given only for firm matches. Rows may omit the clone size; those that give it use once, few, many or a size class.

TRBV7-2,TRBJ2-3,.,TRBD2,CASRGTTTDTQYF,TGTGCCAGTAGAGGGACTACCACAGATACGCAGTATTTT
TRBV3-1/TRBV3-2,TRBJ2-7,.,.,CASSQDFGPASEQYF,TGTGCCAGCAGCCAAGATTTCGGACCCGCGAGCGAGCAGTACTTC
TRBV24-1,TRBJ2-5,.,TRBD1,CATSDSDRGSWKTQYF,TGTGCCACCAGTGACTCCGACAGGGGGTCCTGGAAGACCCAGTACTTC
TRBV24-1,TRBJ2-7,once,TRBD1,CATSEGTGHEQYF,TGTGCCACCAGTGAAGGGACAGGCCACGAGCAGTACTTC
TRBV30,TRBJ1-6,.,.,CAWSVKVGAGESPLHF,TGTGCCTGGAGTGTAAAGGTCGGGGCAGGGGAGTCACCCCTCCACTTT
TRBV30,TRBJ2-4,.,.,CAWSVSGWLAGKGKNIQYF,TGTGCCTGGAGTGTTTCCGGCTGGCTGGCAGGGAAAGGCAAAAACATTCAGTACTTC
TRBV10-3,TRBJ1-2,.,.,CAITEGYGYTF,TGTGCCATCACGGAGGGCTATGGCTACACCTTC
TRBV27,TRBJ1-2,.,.,CASLGGAEFYGYTF,TGTGCCAGCTTGGGGGGAGCAGAATTCTATGGCTACACCTTC
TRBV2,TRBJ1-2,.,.,CASSNSPNYGYTF,TGTGCCAGCAGTAATTCCCCTAACTATGGCTACACCTTC
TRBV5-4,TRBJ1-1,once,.,CASSLLREVTEAFF,TGTGCCAGCAGCTTGTTGAGGGAGGTCACTGAAGCTTTCTTT
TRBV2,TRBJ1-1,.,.,CASSGPGGVPNTEAFF,TGTGCCAGCAGTGGTCCAGGAGGTGTACCTAACACTGAAGCTTTCTTT
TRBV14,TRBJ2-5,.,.,CASSQSWTQYF,TGTGCCAGCAGCCAAAGTTGGACCCAGTACTTC
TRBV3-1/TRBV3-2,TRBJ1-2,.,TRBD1,CASSQQGVYGYTF,TGTGCCAGCAGCCAACAGGGGGTCTATGGCTACACCTTC
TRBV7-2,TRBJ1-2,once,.,CASSNLGTVSGYTF,TGTGCCAGCAGCAACCTGGGGACCGTGAGTGGCTACACCTTC
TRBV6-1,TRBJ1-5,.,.,CASSGDSDSPNQPQHF,TGTGCCAGCAGTGGAGATAGCGACAGTCCCAATCAGCCCCAGCATTTT
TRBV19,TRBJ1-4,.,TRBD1,CASRTGGRLTNEKLFF,TGTGCCAGTAGGACAGGGGGTCGGCTAACTAATGAAAAACTGTTTTTT
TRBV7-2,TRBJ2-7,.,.,CASSLGRSGYEQYF,TGTGCCAGCAGCTTAGGCCGGAGCGGGTACGAGCAGTACTTC
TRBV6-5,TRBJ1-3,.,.,CASSFGNSGNTIYF,TGTGCCAGCAGTTTCGGTAACTCTGGAAACACCATATATTTT
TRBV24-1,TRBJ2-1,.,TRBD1,CATSDRGQGPYNEQFF,TGTGCCACCAGTGACCGCGGACAGGGCCCCTACAATGAGCAGTTCTTC
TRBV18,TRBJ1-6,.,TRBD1,CASSGQGRNNSPLHF,TGTGCCAGCTCAGGACAGGGGAGGAATAATTCACCCCTCCACTTT
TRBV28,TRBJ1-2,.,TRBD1,CASRPNRGQGGYTF,TGTGCCAGCAGGCCGAACAGGGGACAAGGAGGCTACACCTTC
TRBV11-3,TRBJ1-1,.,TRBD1,CASSSGGPVAEAFF,TGTGCCAGCAGCTCAGGGGGCCCCGTTGCTGAAGCTTTCTTT
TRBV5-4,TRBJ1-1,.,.,CASSRDPLYEAFF,TGTGCCAGCAGCCGGGACCCACTATATGAAGCTTTCTTT
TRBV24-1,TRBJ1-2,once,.,CATPCIEDGYTF,TGTGCCACCCCCTGTATTGAGGATGGCTACACCTTC
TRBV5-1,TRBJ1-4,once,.,CASSRDVGEKLFF,TGCGCCAGCAGCCGGGACGTGGGTGAAAAACTGTTTTTT
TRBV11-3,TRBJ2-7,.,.,CASSLSPTRVYEQYF,TGTGCCAGCAGCTTATCCCCGACTAGGGTCTACGAGCAGTACTTC
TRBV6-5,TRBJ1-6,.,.,CASSLGGGNSPLHF,TGTGCCAGCAGTCTAGGTGGGGGTAACTCACCCCTCCACTTT
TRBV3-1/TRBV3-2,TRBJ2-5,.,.,CASSQFASEEETQYF,TGTGCCAGCAGCCAATTTGCTAGCGAGGAAGAGACCCAGTACTTC
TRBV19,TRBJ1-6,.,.,CASSIGDTDSPLHF,TGTGCCAGTAGTATCGGAGACACCGATTCACCCCTCCACTTT
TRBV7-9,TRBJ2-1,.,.,CAFEDPRVEYNEQFF,TGTGCCTTCGAAGACCCACGGGTAGAATACAATGAGCAGTTCTTC
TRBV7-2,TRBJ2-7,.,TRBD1,CASSRSGTGDYEQYF,TGTGCCAGCAGCCGTTCCGGGACAGGGGATTACGAGCAGTACTTC
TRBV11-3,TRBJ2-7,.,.,CASKLLGGTYEQYF,TGTGCCAGCAAATTGCTCGGAGGCACCTACGAGCAGTACTTC
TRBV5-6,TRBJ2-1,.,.,CASSLAGEEYNEQFF,TGTGCCAGCAGCTTGGCGGGAGAAGAATACAATGAGCAGTTCTTC
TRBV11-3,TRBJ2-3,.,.,CASSFSWGTQYF,TGTGCCAGCAGCTTTAGTTGGGGTACGCAGTATTTT
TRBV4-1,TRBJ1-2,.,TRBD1,CASRPMGQKKDGYTF,TGCGCCAGCCGACCCATGGGACAGAAGAAGGATGGCTACACCTTC
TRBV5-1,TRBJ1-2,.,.,CASSPGGDYGYTF,TGCGCCAGCAGTCCAGGCGGGGACTATGGCTACACCTTC
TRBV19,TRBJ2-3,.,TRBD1,CASRSSGTGRDTQYF,TGTGCCAGTAGATCTTCCGGGACAGGGAGGGATACGCAGTATTTT
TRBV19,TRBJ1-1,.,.,CATLQGQNTEAFF,TGTGCCACATTACAGGGCCAGAACACTGAAGCTTTCTTT
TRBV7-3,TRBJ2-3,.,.,CASSLTRGDAQYF,TGTGCCAGCAGCTTAACGCGGGGAGATGCGCAGTATTTT
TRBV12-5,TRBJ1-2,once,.,CASSSRTANYGYTF,TGTGCTAGTAGTTCCCGGACAGCTAACTATGGCTACACCTTC
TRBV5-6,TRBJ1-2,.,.,CASSPGRLRGYTF,TGTGCCAGCAGCCCGGGACGGCTAAGGGGCTACACCTTC
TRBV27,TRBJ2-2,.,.,CASSLWYREAGELFF,TGTGCCAGCAGTTTATGGTACAGGGAAGCCGGGGAGCTGTTTTTT
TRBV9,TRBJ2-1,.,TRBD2,CASSVDWTSEQFF,TGTGCCAGCAGCGTAGATTGGACTAGTGAGCAGTTCTTC
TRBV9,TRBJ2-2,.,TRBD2,CASSAFGAGESNTGELFF,TGTGCCAGCAGCGCATTTGGGGCGGGAGAGTCGAACACTGGGGAGCTGTTTTTT
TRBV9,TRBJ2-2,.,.,CASSVSGDTGELFF,TGTGCCAGCAGCGTATCAGGGGACACCGGGGAGCTGTTTTTT
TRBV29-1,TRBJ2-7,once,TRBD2,CSVEASGSYEQYF,TGCAGCGTTGAGGCTAGCGGGAGCTACGAGCAGTACTTC
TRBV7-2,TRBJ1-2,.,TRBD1,CASSLEGQGLYGYTF,TGTGCCAGCAGCTTAGAAGGACAGGGACTCTATGGCTACACCTTC
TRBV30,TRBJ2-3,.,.,CAWTRGEADTQYF,TGTGCCTGGACCAGGGGAGAGGCAGATACGCAGTATTTT
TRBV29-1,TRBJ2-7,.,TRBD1,CSVDSGQGRWDSYEQYF,TGCAGCGTTGATTCGGGACAGGGACGTTGGGACTCCTACGAGCAGTACTTC
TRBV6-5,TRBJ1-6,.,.,CASRRIRVSNSPLHF,TGTGCCAGCAGGAGAATCAGGGTCAGTAATTCACCCCTCCACTTT
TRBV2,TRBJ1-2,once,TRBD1,CASSYRDSTDGYTF,TGTGCCAGCAGTTACCGGGACAGTACTGATGGCTACACCTTC
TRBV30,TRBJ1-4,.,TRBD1,CAWTPGGPPNEKLFF,TGTGCCTGGACCCCAGGGGGGCCCCCCAATGAAAAACTGTTTTTT
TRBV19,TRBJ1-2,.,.,CASSRMSNYGYTF,TGTGCCAGTTCACGCATGTCTAACTATGGCTACACCTTC
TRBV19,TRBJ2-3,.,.,CASRTSRGGTDTQYF,TGTGCCAGTAGGACCTCACGCGGGGGCACAGATACGCAGTATTTT